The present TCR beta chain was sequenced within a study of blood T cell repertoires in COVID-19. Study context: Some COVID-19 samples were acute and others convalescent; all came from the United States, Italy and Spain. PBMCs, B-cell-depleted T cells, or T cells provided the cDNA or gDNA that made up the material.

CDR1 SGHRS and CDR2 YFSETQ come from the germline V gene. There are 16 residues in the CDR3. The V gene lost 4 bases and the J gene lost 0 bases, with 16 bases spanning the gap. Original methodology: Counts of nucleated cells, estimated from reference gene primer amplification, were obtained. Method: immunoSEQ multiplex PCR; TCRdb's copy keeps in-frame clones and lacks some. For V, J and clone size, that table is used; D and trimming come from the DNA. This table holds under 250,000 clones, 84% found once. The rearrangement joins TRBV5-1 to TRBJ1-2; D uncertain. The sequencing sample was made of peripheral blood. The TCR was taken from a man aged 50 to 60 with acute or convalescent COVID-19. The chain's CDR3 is CASSPSGSRANYGYTF. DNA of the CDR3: TGCGCCAGCAGCCCGAGTGGGAGTAGGGCTAACTATGGCTACACCTTC.